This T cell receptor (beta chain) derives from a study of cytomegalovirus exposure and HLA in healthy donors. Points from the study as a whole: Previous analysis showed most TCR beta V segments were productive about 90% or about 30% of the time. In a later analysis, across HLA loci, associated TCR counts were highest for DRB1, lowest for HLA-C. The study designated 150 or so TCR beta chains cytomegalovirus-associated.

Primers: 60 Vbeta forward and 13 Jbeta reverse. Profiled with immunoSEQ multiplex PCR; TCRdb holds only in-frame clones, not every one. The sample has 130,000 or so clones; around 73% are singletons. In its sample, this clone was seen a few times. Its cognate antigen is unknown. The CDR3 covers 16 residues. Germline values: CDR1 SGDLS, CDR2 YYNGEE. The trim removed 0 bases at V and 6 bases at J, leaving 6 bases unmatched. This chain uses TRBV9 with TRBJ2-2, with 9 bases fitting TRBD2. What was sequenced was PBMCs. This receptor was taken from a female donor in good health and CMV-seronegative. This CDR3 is CASSVGGTSTAGELFF. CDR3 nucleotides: TGTGCCAGCAGCGTAGGAGGGACTAGCACCGCCGGGGAGCTGTTTTTT.